A single sample is the source of the 16 T cell receptor beta chains below, sequenced in a study of Tregs in tolerant kidney transplant recipients. Clones were sequenced by immunoSEQ multiplex PCR, and TCRdb holds only the in-frame ones, with some missing. The data contain roughly 99,000 clones, 93% of them singletons. Sample: CD4+ T cells from blood, taken before the transplant. The receptor set was obtained from a human donor who received a combined kidney and bone marrow transplant.

This chain joins TRBV7-2 and TRBJ2-1, with no clear D. This CDR3 has 13 residues. Germline values: CDR1 SGHTA, CDR2 FQGNSA. V was clipped by 5 bases and J by 1 base, with 6 bases between them. The CDR3 DNA reads TGTGCCAGCAGCCCCAGTTCCTACAATGAGCAGTTCTTC. Protein product: CASSPSSYNEQFF.

The CDR3 DNA follows: TGTGCCAGCAGCAGCCGAGCGGGAGGGCCCAACACCGGGGAGCTGTTTTTT. Protein product: CASSSRAGGPNTGELFF. This chain links TRBV9 with TRBJ2-2, with TRBD2 matching 10 bases. The germline V gene encodes CDR1 SGDLS and CDR2 YYNGEE. The V and J ends lost 4 bases and 2 bases, in that order; junction bases with no gene match: 8. This CDR3 region has 17 residues.

The chain is built from TRBV10-3 and TRBJ1-1; no reliable D call. Germline CDR1 reads ENHRY; CDR2 reads SYGVKD. V was clipped by 7 bases and J by 0 bases, with 9 bases between them. CDR3 length: 13 amino acids. The CDR3 loop is CAIIGQLNTEAFF. CDR3 nucleotide sequence: TGTGCCATCATTGGCCAGTTGAACACTGAAGCTTTCTTT.

The CDR3 coding sequence is TGTGCCACCAGCAGCTTGCCCCATCCCGCGACTAATGAAAAACTGTTTTTT. It codes for CATSSLPHPATNEKLFF. The chain employs TRBV15 and TRBJ1-4; D not certain. The CDR3 covers 17 residues. Germline assignment: CDR1 LNHNV and CDR2 YYDKDF (reference sequence). V was pared by 3 bases and J by 2 bases, with 16 bases between.

Notes on this clone: A read error may account for a junction end that differs from germline. Distinct nucleotide sequences in the sample also encode this CDR3. The chain employs TRBV18 and TRBJ1-6; unclear D gene. The germline V gene has CDR1 KGHSH and CDR2 LQKENI. The CDR3 is 20 residues long. DNA of the CDR3: TGTGCCAGCTCACCACTCATCCACGGTCAAGAGAGCTCCTATAATTCCCCCCTCCACTTT. Its translation: CASSPLIHGQESSYNSPLHF.

This chain links TRBV15 with TRBJ1-3; unclear D gene. There are 16 residues in the CDR3. Trimming removed 0 bases from V and 4 bases from J, with 13 bases in between. Germline V lookup: CDR1 LNHNV, CDR2 YYDKDF (reference sequence). The DNA of the CDR3 is TGTGCCACCAGCAGAGAGGTTGCGCGGCTCGGAAACACCATATATTTT. Translated: CATSREVARLGNTIYF. The variable domain in full, completed from reference TRBV15 and TRBJ1-3, reads DAMVIQNPRYQVTQFGKPVTLSCSQTLNHNVMYWYQQKSSQAPKLLFHYYDKDFNNEADTPDNFQSRRPNTSFCFLDIRSPGLGDTAMYLCATSREVARLGNTIYFGEGSWLTVV.

This clone was seen only once. The chain links TRBV4-2 to TRBJ1-1; 10 positions match TRBD1. Germline-derived CDR1 and CDR2 are LGHNA and YNFKEQ. The CDR3 runs 18 residues. After removal of 4 bases from V and 3 bases from J, the junction contained 14 bases not matched to a gene. CDR3 amino acids: CASSPGQGGRRGDTEAFF. CDR3 coding DNA: TGTGCCAGCAGCCCAGGACAGGGGGGCCGAAGAGGGGACACTGAAGCTTTCTTT.

This clone turned up a few times. The genes are TRBV7-3 and TRBJ2-1; D perhaps matches TRBD1 (5 bases). The CDR3 is 14 amino acids. CDR1 SGHTA and CDR2 FQGTGA come from the germline V gene. V lost 5 bases and J lost 7, with 15 bases in between. The CDR3 region has the DNA TGTGCCAGCAGCCCCCAAGGGCCAGGGAATGAGCAGTTCTTC. Amino acids: CASSPQGPGNEQFF.

The CDR3 is CASSLAFGRGDTEAFF. CDR3 DNA: TGTGCCAGCAGCTTAGCGTTCGGCAGGGGGGACACTGAAGCTTTCTTT. The chain carries TRBV7-9 and TRBJ1-1, with 7 bases that match TRBD1. Germline loops: CDR1 SEHNR, CDR2 FQNEAQ (reference sequence). With 0 bases clipped from V and 3 bases from J, the junction kept 7 bases outside the gene matches. The CDR3 length is 16 residues.

This sequence joins TRBV2 and TRBJ1-2; TRBD1 might be the D (6 bases). Germline CDR1 and CDR2: SNHLY and FYNNEI. Trimming cost V 4 bases and J 2 bases, with 14 bases left between them. The CDR3 sequence is 15 residues long. The CDR3 reads CASSATQGRNYGYTF. The CDR3 DNA follows: TGTGCCAGCAGTGCCACCCAGGGGCGGAACTATGGCTACACCTTC. Full variable domain (rest looked up from reference TRBV2 and TRBJ1-2): EPEVTQTPSHQVTQMGQEVILRCVPISNHLYFYWYRQILGQKVEFLVSFYNNEISEKSEIFDDQFSVERPDGSNFTLKIRSTKLEDSAMYFCASSATQGRNYGYTFGSGTRLTVV.

This chain joins TRBV7-2 and TRBJ1-2, with TRBD1 identical over 7 bases. The CDR3 is made up of 15 amino acids. The V gene's germline CDR1 is SGHTA and CDR2 FQGNSA. Trimming cost V 1 base and J 4 bases; bases outside gene matches: 6. CDR3 sequence (DNA): TGTGCCAGCAGCTTAGACCGACAGGGATCCTATGGCTACACCTTC. This codes for CASSLDRQGSYGYTF.

The chain links TRBV5-1 to TRBJ1-1; D remains unclear. The CDR3 has 13 residues. Trimming removed 0 bases from V and 1 base from J, with 4 bases in between. Germline V CDR1 and CDR2: SGHRS, YFSETQ. This chain's CDR3 is CASSLASNTEAFF. The CDR3, as DNA: TGCGCCAGCAGCTTGGCCTCGAACACTGAAGCTTTCTTT.

The chain joins TRBV4-2 to TRBJ2-1; D remains ambiguous. Trimming removed 0 bases from V and 13 bases from J, with 10 bases in between. The CDR3 has 12 residues. Germline V gives CDR1 LGHNA, CDR2 YNFKEQ. As DNA, the CDR3 is TGTGCCAGCAGCCAAGATGGTCGAGGTCAGTTCTTC. Residues: CASSQDGRGQFF.

This clone appeared a single time. The chain couples TRBV11-3 to TRBJ2-3; D might be TRBD2 (6 bases). The CDR3 spans 14 residues. Germline loops: CDR1 SGHNT, CDR2 YENEEA. V dropped 8 bases and J dropped 2 bases, with 14 bases sitting between them. CDR3 nucleotides: TGTGCCAGCGACAGCGGGCAAGCCACAGATACGCAGTATTTT. It specifies CASDSGQATDTQYF.

The rearrangement uses TRBV18 and TRBJ1-1; D call uncertain. Germline values: CDR1 KGHSH, CDR2 LQKENI. CDR3 length equals 17 residues. Between the trimmed V and J ends, which lost 2 bases and 1 base, there was a span of 17 bases. The CDR3: CASSPSLRGLANTEAFF. In DNA form, the CDR3 reads TGTGCCAGCTCACCAAGTCTTCGCGGCCTTGCGAACACTGAAGCTTTCTTT. The whole variable domain, remainder taken from reference TRBV18 and TRBJ1-1, is NAGVMQNPRHLVRRRGQEARLRCSPMKGHSHVYWYRQLPEEGLKFMVYLQKENIIDESGMPKERFSAEFPKEGPSILRIQQVVRGDSAAYFCASSPSLRGLANTEAFFGQGTRLTVV.

The J gene is TRBJ2-1, the V gene TRBV18; the D gene is possibly TRBD2 (6 bases). The germline V and J ends were trimmed by 5 bases and 7 bases, with 21 bases remaining between them. CDR3 size: 16 residues. Germline CDR1 is KGHSH and CDR2 is LQKENI. CDR3 residues: CASSEVGSSARNEQFF. CDR3 bases: TGTGCCAGCTCAGAGGTCGGGAGTTCCGCACGAAATGAGCAGTTCTTC. Using reference TRBV18 and TRBJ2-1 for the parts outside the CDR3, the full variable domain is NAGVMQNPRHLVRRRGQEARLRCSPMKGHSHVYWYRQLPEEGLKFMVYLQKENIIDESGMPKERFSAEFPKEGPSILRIQQVVRGDSAAYFCASSEVGSSARNEQFFGPGTRLTVL.